A selection of T cell receptor beta chains follows, all from one sample in a study of OX40 agonist ivuxolimab in advanced cancers. Repertoires were generated with immunoSEQ multiplex PCR, while TCRdb's copy carries only in-frame clones and drops some. The data show around 94,000 clones, with around 85% seen just once and 3.8% held by the top ten. The input for sequencing was CD4+ or CD8+ T cells sorted from blood, taken in a trial of the OX40 agonist ivuxolimab. The origin of the receptors is an adult with an advanced solid tumor such as melanoma, head and neck, liver or kidney cancer. The CDR3 runs from the conserved cysteine through the conserved F or W. Each record gives: J gene, clone size, D gene, V gene, CDR3 protein, CDR3 DNA. D genes are given only for firm matches. For some rows the clone size is stated as once, few or many, or as a class when expanded; others skip it.

>TRBJ2-2|.|TRBD2|TRBV30
CAWALGTISLAGVRGYTGELFF
TGTGCCTGGGCCCTTGGGACAATCAGTCTAGCGGGAGTTCGGGGGTACACCGGGGAGCTGTTTTTT
>TRBJ2-7|.|TRBD2|TRBV9
CASSTGGLAVIYEQYF
TGTGCCAGCAGCACGGGGGGGCTAGCGGTGATCTACGAGCAGTACTTC
>TRBJ1-5|.|TRBD1|TRBV9
CASSRGGDRGQPQHF
TGTGCCAGCAGCAGAGGCGGGGACAGGGGACAGCCCCAGCATTTT
>TRBJ2-7|.|.|TRBV4-1
CASSQVSGTPLYF
TGCGCCAGCAGCCAAGTATCCGGGACACCTTTGTACTTC
>TRBJ2-5|once|.|TRBV25-1
CASSERSQGNLGETQYF
TGTGCCAGCAGTGAACGGTCGCAGGGGAATTTAGGGGAGACCCAGTACTTC
>TRBJ1-1|.|.|TRBV27
CASSLSGPEVTEAFF
TGTGCCAGCAGTTTATCGGGACCCGAGGTCACTGAAGCTTTCTTT
>TRBJ2-7|.|TRBD2|TRBV5-4
CASSRGTRGDEQYF
TGTGCCAGCAGCCGCGGGACTAGGGGTGACGAGCAGTACTTC
>TRBJ2-5|.|.|TRBV19
CASSIDLIETQYF
TGTGCCAGTAGTATTGACCTCATTGAGACCCAGTACTTC
>TRBJ2-7|.|.|TRBV28
CASSPTAGSSYEQYF
TGTGCCAGCAGCCCGACCGCGGGGTCGTCCTACGAGCAGTACTTC
>TRBJ2-2|.|.|TRBV28
CASSTITRTPRAFRELFF
TGTGCCAGCAGTACCATCACCCGGACCCCTCGGGCTTTCCGGGAGCTGTTTTTT
>TRBJ1-4|.|.|TRBV28
CASSFSTTNEKLFF
TGTGCCAGCAGTTTTAGTACAACTAATGAAAAACTGTTTTTT
>TRBJ2-5|once|TRBD2|TRBV9
CASSVGTSGSQTQYF
TGTGCCAGCAGCGTGGGAACTAGCGGGAGTCAGACCCAGTACTTC
>TRBJ2-1|.|.|TRBV30
CAWSLGIHNEQFF
TGTGCCTGGAGTCTAGGCATCCACAATGAGCAGTTCTTC
>TRBJ2-6|.|.|TRBV28
CASSPWGLGANVLTF
TGTGCCAGCAGCCCATGGGGTTTGGGGGCCAACGTCCTGACTTTC
>TRBJ1-5|.|TRBD1|TRBV6-6
CASSSGQHNQPQHF
TGTGCCAGCAGCTCGGGACAGCACAATCAGCCCCAGCATTTT
>TRBJ2-5|.|.|TRBV28
CASNTQETQYF
TGTGCCAGCAACACCCAAGAGACCCAGTACTTC
>TRBJ2-1|.|.|TRBV7-2
CASSLAASVGNEQFF
TGTGCCAGCAGCTTAGCGGCTAGCGTTGGCAATGAGCAGTTCTTC
>TRBJ2-7|.|.|TRBV14
CASSGTVFGEQYF
TGTGCCAGCAGTGGGACTGTCTTTGGCGAGCAGTACTTC
>TRBJ1-4|.|.|TRBV30
CAWSPKTDPYEKLFF
TGTGCCTGGAGTCCGAAGACGGACCCTTATGAAAAACTGTTTTTT
>TRBJ2-3|.|.|TRBV2
CASSEAGGGTDTQYF
TGTGCCAGCAGTGAAGCGGGTGGGGGCACAGATACGCAGTATTTT
>TRBJ1-1|.|TRBD1|TRBV11-3
CASSLGQGNTEAFF
TGTGCCAGCAGCTTGGGACAGGGTAACACTGAAGCTTTCTTT
>TRBJ1-5|.|.|TRBV5-8
CASSLASHWNRERQQPQHF
TGTGCCAGCAGCTTGGCCTCACATTGGAACAGGGAAAGACAACAGCCCCAGCATTTT
>TRBJ1-2|.|.|TRBV5-1
CASSLANQETNYGYTF
TGCGCCAGCAGCTTGGCCAACCAGGAAACAAACTATGGCTACACCTTC
>TRBJ2-1|.|.|TRBV19
CASSPGSSYNEQFF
TGTGCCAGTAGTCCCGGGAGCTCCTACAATGAGCAGTTCTTC
>TRBJ1-1|.|.|TRBV2
CASRLLDGNTEAFF
TGTGCCAGCAGACTTTTAGACGGGAACACTGAAGCTTTCTTT
>TRBJ2-7|.|.|TRBV7-2
CASSFIFASEYPYEQYF
TGTGCCAGCAGCTTTATTTTCGCTAGCGAGTACCCCTACGAGCAGTACTTC